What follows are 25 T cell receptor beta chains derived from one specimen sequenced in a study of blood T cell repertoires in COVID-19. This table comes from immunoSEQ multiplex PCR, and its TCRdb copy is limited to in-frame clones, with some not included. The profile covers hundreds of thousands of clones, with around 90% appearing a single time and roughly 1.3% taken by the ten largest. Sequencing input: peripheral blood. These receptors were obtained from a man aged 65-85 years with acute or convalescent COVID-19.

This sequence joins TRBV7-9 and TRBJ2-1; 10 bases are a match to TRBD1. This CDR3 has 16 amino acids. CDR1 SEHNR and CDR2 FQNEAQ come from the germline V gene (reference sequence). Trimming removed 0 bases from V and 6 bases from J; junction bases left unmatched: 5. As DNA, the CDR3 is TGTGCCAGCAGCTTAGCGTTAGGGACAGGGGTCAATGAGCAGTTCTTC. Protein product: CASSLALGTGVNEQFF.

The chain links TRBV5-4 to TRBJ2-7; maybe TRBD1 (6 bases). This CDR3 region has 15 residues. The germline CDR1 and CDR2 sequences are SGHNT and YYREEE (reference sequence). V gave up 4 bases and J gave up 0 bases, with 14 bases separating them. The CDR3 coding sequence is TGTGCCAGCAGCCTCCGGGACATAGCCTCCTACGAGCAGTACTTC. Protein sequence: CASSLRDIASYEQYF.

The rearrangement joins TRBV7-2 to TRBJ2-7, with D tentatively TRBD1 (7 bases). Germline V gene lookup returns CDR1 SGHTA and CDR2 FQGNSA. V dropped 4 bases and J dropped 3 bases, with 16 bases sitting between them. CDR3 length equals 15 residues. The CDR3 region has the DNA TGTGCCAGCAGCTCGAACCGACAGGGAGGCTACGAGCAGTACTTC. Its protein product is CASSSNRQGGYEQYF.

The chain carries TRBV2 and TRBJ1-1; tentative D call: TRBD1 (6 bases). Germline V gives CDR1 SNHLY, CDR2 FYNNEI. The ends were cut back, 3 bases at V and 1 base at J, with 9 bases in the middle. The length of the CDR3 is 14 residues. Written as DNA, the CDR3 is TGTGCCAGCAGTGAGCAGGGGTCGAACACTGAAGCTTTCTTT. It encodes CASSEQGSNTEAFF.

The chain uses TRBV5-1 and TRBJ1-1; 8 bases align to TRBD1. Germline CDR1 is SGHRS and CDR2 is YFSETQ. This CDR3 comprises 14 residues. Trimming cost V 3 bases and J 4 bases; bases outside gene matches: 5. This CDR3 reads CASSSGQGRTEAFF. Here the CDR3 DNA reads TGCGCCAGCAGCTCCGGACAGGGTCGCACTGAAGCTTTCTTT.

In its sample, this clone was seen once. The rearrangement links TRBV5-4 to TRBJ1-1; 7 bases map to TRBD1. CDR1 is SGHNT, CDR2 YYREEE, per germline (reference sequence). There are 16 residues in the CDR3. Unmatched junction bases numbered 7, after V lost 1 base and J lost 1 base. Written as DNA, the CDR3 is TGTGCCAGCAGCTTGTTCGGAGGGGGCGCGAACACTGAAGCTTTCTTT. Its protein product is CASSLFGGGANTEAFF.

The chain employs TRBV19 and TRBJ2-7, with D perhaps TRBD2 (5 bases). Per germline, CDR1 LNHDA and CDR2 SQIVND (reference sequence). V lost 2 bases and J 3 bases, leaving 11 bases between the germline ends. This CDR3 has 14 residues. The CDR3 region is CASSIRAAVYEQYF. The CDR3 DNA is TGTGCCAGTAGTATACGGGCAGCGGTCTACGAGCAGTACTTC.

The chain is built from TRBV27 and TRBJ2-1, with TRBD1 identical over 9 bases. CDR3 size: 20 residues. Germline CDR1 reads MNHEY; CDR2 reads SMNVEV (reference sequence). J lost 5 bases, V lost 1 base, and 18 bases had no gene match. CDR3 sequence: CASSLFVGQGRLVYDNEQFF. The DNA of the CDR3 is TGTGCCAGCAGTTTATTTGTGGGACAGGGAAGACTGGTTTATGACAATGAGCAGTTCTTC.

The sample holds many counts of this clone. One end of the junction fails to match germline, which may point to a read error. The CDR3 DNA sequence: TGTGCCCGCAGCCGGAGCGGGGACGACTACAATGAGCAGTTCTTC. It is translated as CARSRSGDDYNEQFF. The V and J genes are TRBV7-7 and TRBJ2-1; 7 nucleotides align to TRBD2. Per the germline V gene, CDR1 is SSHAT and CDR2 is FNYEAQ (reference sequence). The CDR3 runs to 15 residues.

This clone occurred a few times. The CDR3 reads CASSPHVSAGNEQFF. In DNA form, the CDR3 reads TGTGCCAGCAGTCCTCACGTTTCCGCAGGCAATGAGCAGTTCTTC. This rearrangement joins TRBV7-2 to TRBJ2-1; unclear D gene. The CDR3 runs 15 residues. Trimming shortened V by 6 bases and J by 6 bases, and 18 bases separated the two germline ends. Germline assignment: CDR1 SGHTA and CDR2 FQGNSA.

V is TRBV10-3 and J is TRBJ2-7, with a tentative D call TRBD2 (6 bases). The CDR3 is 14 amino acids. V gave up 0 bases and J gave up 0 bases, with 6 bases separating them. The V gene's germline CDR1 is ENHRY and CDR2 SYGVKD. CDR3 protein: CAISESGGSYEQYF. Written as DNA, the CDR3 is TGTGCCATCAGTGAGTCGGGGGGCTCCTACGAGCAGTACTTC.

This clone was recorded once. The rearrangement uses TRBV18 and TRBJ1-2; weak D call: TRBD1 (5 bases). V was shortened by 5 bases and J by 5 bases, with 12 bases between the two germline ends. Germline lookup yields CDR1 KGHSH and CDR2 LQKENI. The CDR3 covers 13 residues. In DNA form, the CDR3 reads TGTGCCAGCTCATCTGGACACCTTTATGGCTACACCTTC. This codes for CASSSGHLYGYTF.

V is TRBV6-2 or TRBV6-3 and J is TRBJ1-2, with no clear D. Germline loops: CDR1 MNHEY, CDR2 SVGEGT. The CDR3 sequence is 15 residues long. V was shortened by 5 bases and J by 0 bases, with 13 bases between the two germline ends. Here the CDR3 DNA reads TGTGCCAGCAGTAGACACGGGATTACTAACTATGGCTACACCTTC. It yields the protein CASSRHGITNYGYTF.

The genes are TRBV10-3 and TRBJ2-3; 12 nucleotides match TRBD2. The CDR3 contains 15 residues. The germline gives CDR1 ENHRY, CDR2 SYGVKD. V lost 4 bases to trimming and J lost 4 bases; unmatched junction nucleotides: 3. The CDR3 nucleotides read TGTGCCATCAGTGGGACTAGCGGGAATGCAGATACGCAGTATTTT. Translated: CAISGTSGNADTQYF.

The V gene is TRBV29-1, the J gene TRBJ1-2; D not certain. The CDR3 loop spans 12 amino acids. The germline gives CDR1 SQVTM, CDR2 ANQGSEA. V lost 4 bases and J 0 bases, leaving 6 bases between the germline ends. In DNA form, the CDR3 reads TGCAGCGTTGGTAGCCCTAACTATGGCTACACCTTC. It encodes CSVGSPNYGYTF.

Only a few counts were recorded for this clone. This CDR3 is CASSFRTGGGYTF. The CDR3 DNA sequence: TGTGCCAGCAGCTTTAGGACAGGGGGGGGCTACACCTTC. The chain links TRBV27 to TRBJ1-2; TRBD1 agrees at 10 bases. The junction had 6 bases not matched to a gene; V was cut back by 6 bases and J by 8 bases. The CDR3 is made up of 13 amino acids. The germline V gene has CDR1 MNHEY and CDR2 SMNVEV (reference sequence).

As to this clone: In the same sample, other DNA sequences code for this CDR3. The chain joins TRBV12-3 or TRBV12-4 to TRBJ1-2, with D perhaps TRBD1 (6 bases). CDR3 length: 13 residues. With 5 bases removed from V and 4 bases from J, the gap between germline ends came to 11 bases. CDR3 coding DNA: TGTGCCAGCAGTCCGACAGGTTCCTATGGCTACACCTTC. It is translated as CASSPTGSYGYTF.

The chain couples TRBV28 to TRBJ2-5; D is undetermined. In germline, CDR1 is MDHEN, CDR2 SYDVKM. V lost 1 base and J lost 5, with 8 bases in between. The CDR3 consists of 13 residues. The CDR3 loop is CASSLLGMETQYF. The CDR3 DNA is TGTGCCAGCAGTTTATTGGGCATGGAGACCCAGTACTTC.

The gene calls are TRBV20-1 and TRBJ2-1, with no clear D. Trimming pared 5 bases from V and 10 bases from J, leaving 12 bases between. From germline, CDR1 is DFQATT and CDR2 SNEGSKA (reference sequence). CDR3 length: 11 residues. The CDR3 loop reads CSAVTAGEQFF. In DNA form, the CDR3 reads TGCAGTGCTGTCACGGCCGGGGAGCAGTTCTTC.

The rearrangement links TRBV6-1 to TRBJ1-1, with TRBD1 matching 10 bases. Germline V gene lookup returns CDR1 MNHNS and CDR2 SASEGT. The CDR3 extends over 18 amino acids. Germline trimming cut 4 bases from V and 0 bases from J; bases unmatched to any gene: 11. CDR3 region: CASSATSDRGDLNTEAFF. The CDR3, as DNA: TGTGCCAGCAGTGCAACTTCGGACAGGGGGGACTTGAACACTGAAGCTTTCTTT.

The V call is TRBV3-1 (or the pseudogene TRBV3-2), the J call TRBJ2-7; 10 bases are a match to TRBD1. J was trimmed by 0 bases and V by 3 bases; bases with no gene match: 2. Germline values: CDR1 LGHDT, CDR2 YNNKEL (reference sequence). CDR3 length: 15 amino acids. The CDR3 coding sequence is TGTGCCAGCAGCCAGGGACAGGGGTTCTCCTACGAGCAGTACTTC. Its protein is CASSQGQGFSYEQYF.

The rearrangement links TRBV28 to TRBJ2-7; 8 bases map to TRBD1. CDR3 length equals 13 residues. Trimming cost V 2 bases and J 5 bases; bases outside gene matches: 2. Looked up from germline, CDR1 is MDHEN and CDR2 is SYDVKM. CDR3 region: CASSLGGQDEQYF. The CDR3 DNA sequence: TGTGCCAGCAGTTTAGGGGGACAGGACGAGCAGTACTTC.

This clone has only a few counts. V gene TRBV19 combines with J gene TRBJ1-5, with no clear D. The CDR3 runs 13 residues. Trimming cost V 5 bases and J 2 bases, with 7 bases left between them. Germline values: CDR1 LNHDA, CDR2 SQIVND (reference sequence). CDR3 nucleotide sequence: TGTGCCAGTAGTCCTCAGGGCAATCAGCCCCAGCATTTT. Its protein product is CASSPQGNQPQHF.

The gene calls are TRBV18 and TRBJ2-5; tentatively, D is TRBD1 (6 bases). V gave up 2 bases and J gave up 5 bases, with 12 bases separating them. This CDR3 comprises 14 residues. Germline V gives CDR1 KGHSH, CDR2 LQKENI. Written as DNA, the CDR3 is TGTGCCAGCTCACCATACAGGGATAGCGAGACCCAGTACTTC. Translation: CASSPYRDSETQYF.

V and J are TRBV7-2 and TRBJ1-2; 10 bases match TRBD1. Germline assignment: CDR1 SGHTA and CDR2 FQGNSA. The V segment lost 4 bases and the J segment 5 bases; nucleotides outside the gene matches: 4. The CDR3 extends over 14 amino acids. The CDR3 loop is CASSSDRGPYGYTF. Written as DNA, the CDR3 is TGTGCCAGCAGCTCCGACAGGGGGCCTTATGGCTACACCTTC.